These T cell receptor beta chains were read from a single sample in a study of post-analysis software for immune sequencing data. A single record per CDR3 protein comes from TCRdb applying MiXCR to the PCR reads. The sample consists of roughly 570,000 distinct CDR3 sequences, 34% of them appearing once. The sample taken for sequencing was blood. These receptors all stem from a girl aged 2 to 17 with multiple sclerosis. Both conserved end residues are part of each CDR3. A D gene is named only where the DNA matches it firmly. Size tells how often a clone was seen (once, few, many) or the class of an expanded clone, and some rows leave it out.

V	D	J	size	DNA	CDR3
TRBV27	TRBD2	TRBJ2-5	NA	TGTGCCAGCAGTAATCCGGGACTAGCTGACGAGACCCAGTACTTC	CASSNPGLADETQYF
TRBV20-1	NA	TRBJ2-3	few	TGCAGTGCTCCTAGCTCCGATACGCAGTATTTT	CSAPSSDTQYF
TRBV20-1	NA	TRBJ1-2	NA	TGCAGTAGCCTGGGGGGCCTCTATGGCTACACCTTC	CSSLGGLYGYTF
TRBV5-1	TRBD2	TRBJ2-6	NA	TGCGCCAGCAGCACCACTAGCGGGGGGGCCGCCGGGGCCAACGTCCTGACTTTC	CASSTTSGGAAGANVLTF
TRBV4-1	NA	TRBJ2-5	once	TGCGCCAGCAGCCAAGATTCTGAGAGGGAAGAGACCCAGTACTTC	CASSQDSEREETQYF
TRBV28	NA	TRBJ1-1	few	TGTGCCAGCAGTTTACGGAGGGATTTGATAACTGAAGCTTTCTTT	CASSLRRDLITEAFF
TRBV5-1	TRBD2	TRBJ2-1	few	TGCGCCAGCAGCTTGGATAGCGGACTAGAGAGTGAGCAGTTCTTC	CASSLDSGLESEQFF
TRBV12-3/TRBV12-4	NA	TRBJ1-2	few	TGTGCCAGCAGTCCCAGGGGCGGGAACTATGGCTACACCTTC	CASSPRGGNYGYTF
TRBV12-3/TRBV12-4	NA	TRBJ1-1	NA	TGTGCCAGCAGTTTAGAGGCATTCGGTCCACCTGAAGCTTTCTTT	CASSLEAFGPPEAFF
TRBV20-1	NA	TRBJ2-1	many	TGCAGTGCCCTGAGACTGACGGGGCATGAGCAGTTCTTC	CSALRLTGHEQFF
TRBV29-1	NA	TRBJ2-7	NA	TGCAGCTCTCAACTCGAAGGGTCCTACGAGCAGTACTTC	CSSQLEGSYEQYF
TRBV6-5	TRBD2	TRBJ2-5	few	TGTGCCAGCAGTTACGTTTCTGGGGGGGGCCAAGAGACCCAGTACTTC	CASSYVSGGGQETQYF
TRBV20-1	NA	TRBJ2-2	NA	TGCAGTGCTAGAGCCACCCACACCGGGGAGCTGTTTTTT	CSARATHTGELFF
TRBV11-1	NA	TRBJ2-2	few	TGTGCCAGCAGCGACCGGAAGGACAGGGAGCTGTTTTTT	CASSDRKDRELFF
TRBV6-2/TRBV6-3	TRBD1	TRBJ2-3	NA	TGTGCCAGCAGTAGACGGACAGGGGACTTCACAGATACGCAGTATTTT	CASSRRTGDFTDTQYF
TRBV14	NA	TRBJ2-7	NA	TGTGCCAGCAGCCAAGGCTATCTCGTCTCCTACGAGCAGTACTTC	CASSQGYLVSYEQYF
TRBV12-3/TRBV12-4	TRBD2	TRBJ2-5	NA	TGTGCCAGCATTCGGGGGTTGGGACTAGCGGGGGGTATACAAGAGACCCAGTACTTC	CASIRGLGLAGGIQETQYF
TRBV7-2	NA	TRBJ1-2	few	TGTGCCAGCACCCGGGACGGATTCTATGGCTACACCTTC	CASTRDGFYGYTF
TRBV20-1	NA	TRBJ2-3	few	TGCAGTGCTAGGGACGGGGACAGCACAGATACGCAGTATTTT	CSARDGDSTDTQYF
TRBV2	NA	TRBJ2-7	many	TGTGCCAGCAGTGAGGGCAGCCTCTCCTACGAGCAGTACTTC	CASSEGSLSYEQYF
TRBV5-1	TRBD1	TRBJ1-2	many	TGCGCCAGCAGCAAAGCTCGGACAGGGGGCGAAGTATATGGCTACACCTTC	CASSKARTGGEVYGYTF
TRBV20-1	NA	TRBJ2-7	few	TGCAGTGCTAGAGATCGTATAGGGGGGTACGAGCAGTACTTC	CSARDRIGGYEQYF
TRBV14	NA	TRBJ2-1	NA	TGTGCCAGCAGCCAACACCGAATTCAATACAATGAGCAGTTCTTC	CASSQHRIQYNEQFF
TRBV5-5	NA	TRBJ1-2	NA	TGTGCCAGCAGCTTGGAAGGCCTGGGGGGTAACTATGGCTACACCTTC	CASSLEGLGGNYGYTF
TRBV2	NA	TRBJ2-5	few	TGTGCCAGCAGCGACCGAAACCAGGGGTTTGAGACCCAGTACTTC	CASSDRNQGFETQYF
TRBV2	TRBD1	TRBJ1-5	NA	TGTGCCAGCAGTGTACAGGGGCCCCGTAATCAGCCCCAGCATTTT	CASSVQGPRNQPQHF
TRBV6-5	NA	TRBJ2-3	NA	TGTGCCAGCACCGCGAGGAGGAGGCATGACACAGATACGCAGTATTTT	CASTARRRHDTDTQYF
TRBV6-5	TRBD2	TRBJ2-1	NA	TGTGCCAGCAGTTACTCGCTAGCGGGGGGGGAATACAATGAGCAGTTCTTC	CASSYSLAGGEYNEQFF
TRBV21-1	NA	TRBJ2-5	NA	TGTGCCAGCAGCAACGGGGGGACAGTCCAAGAGACCCAGTACTTC	CASSNGGTVQETQYF
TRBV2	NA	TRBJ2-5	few	TGTGCCAGCGCGGTAGAGACCCAGTACTTC	CASAVETQYF
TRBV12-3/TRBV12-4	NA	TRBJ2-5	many	TGTGCCAGCAGCTTAAGGGAAGAGACCCAGTACTTC	CASSLREETQYF
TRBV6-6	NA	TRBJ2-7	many	TGTGCCAGCAGAAAGGGGGACGAGCAGTACTTC	CASRKGDEQYF
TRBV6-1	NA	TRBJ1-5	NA	TGTGCCAGCAGTGAAATACGGCTGTTTACGAATCAGCCCCAGCATTTT	CASSEIRLFTNQPQHF
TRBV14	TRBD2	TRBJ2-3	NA	TGTGCCAGCAGCCAACCAGCGGGGAGCACAGATACGCAGTATTTT	CASSQPAGSTDTQYF
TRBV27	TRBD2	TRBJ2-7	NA	TGTGCCAGCAGGGAAGGACTAGCGGCCTACGAGCAGTACTTC	CASREGLAAYEQYF
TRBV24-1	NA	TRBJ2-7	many	TGTGCCACCAGTGATTTGAGCGGCGAGCAGTACTTC	CATSDLSGEQYF
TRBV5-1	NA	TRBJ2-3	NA	TGCGCCAGCAGCTTGGACCTGGGCACAGATACGCAGTATTTT	CASSLDLGTDTQYF
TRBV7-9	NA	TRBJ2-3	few	TGTGCCAGCAGCTTATCAGGGACGCACACAGATACGCAGTATTTT	CASSLSGTHTDTQYF
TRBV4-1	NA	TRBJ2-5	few	TGCGCCAGCAGCCAAGACATAGAGGATCAAGAGACCCAGTACTTC	CASSQDIEDQETQYF
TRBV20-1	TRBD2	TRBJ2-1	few	TGCAGTGCTAGACAGACTAGCGGGGGGGACAATGAGCAGTTCTTC	CSARQTSGGDNEQFF
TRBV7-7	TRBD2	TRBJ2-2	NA	TGTGCTAGCAGCCTCACCCTAGCGGGGGGGACCTGGAACACCGGGGAGCTGTTTTTT	CASSLTLAGGTWNTGELFF